The entry that follows covers one TCR beta chain sequence. Antigen specificity is unknown. The data originate from a study of T-cell memory formation after mild COVID-19. The study, taken as a whole, reports: The study found balanced CD4/CD8 in clones contracting day 15 to 85 and a CD4+ lean in later expanders. Detection of some responders pre-infection suggested pre-existing cross-reactive memory T cells participated. Contracting CD4+ clones lay largely in CM and EM, with CD8+ ones residing in EMRA.

Germline lookup yields CDR1 MDHEN and CDR2 SYDVKM. Trimming at V came to 5 bases and at J to 8 bases, leaving 11 bases not matched to a gene. The CDR3 extends over 15 amino acids. TCRdb processed the 5' RACE reads anew with MiXCR; each CDR3 protein has one entry. The table has 100,000 to 120,000 distinct CDR3 sequences, roughly 20% seen once. Sequenced material: PBMCs or a T cell subset sorted from them (not recorded which). This TCR came from a man younger than 35 who had mild COVID-19 (a few samples of this study predate the infection). Cell type and time point are not known. The chain joins TRBV28 to TRBJ2-1; TRBD1 aligns across 8 bases. The CDR3 here is CASSVSDREWDEQFF. CDR3 DNA sequence: TGTGCCAGCAGTGTCTCGGACAGGGAGTGGGATGAGCAGTTCTTC. Full variable domain (remainder filled in from reference TRBV28 and TRBJ2-1): DVKVTQSSRYLVKRTGEKVFLECVQDMDHENMFWYRQDPGLGLRLIYFSYDVKMKEKGDIPEGYSVSREKKERFSLILESASTNQTSMYLCASSVSDREWDEQFFGPGTRLTVL.